This T cell receptor beta chain was captured in a study of Ad26.COV2.S vaccination and SARS-CoV-2 variants. Germline loops: CDR1 MDHEN, CDR2 SYDVKM. V was clipped by 5 bases and J by 13 bases, with 15 bases between them. This CDR3 is built from 12 residues. Assay: immunoSEQ multiplex PCR; the TCRdb copy retains only in-frame clones and omits some. The repertoire holds about 240,000 clones, roughly 90% seen once, with about 10% in the top ten. Treatment here: 19 received Ad26.COV2.S at low or high dose, single or two shots; 5 received placebo; per-sample allocation not given. Material that was analyzed had been drawn on day 63 after the first vaccine or placebo injection.

The TCR originated in a person aged 18-60 years who received the Ad26.COV2.S COVID-19 vaccine or a placebo. The specimen comprised peripheral blood, sampled in a trial of Ad26.COV2.S vaccine versus placebo. V usage is TRBV28 and J usage is TRBJ2-1; perhaps TRBD2 as D (5 bases). DNA of the CDR3: TGTGCCAGCAGTGGGAGCTCCCCAACTCAGTTCTTC. It codes for CASSGSSPTQFF.